This entry concerns a single T cell receptor (beta chain). Its antigen is not known. The entry originates in a study of Ad26.COV2.S vaccination and SARS-CoV-2 variants. About the study: Intramuscularly, Ad26.COV2.S was given either once or twice, 56 days apart.

The repertoire was sequenced with immunoSEQ multiplex PCR; TCRdb's copy has only in-frame clones and lacks some. The data contain around 450,000 clones, about 88% of them singletons. Study outcomes and limitations: The study found higher spike-specific TCR breadth in vaccine than placebo recipients. Vaccinated and placebo-treated recipients had similar non-spike TCR breadth. Marked by substantial breadth, spike-specific CD8+ and CD4+ T cell responses were reportedly seen after vaccination.

Treatment specified: about 20 received Ad26.COV2.S at low or high dose, single or two shots; several received placebo; per-sample allocation not given. Specimen acquisition occurred on day 63 following the initial vaccine or placebo injection. The CDR3 is 14 amino acids. Per germline, CDR1 SEHNR and CDR2 FQNEAQ (reference sequence). V lost 1 base and J lost 0, with 5 bases in between. This chain uses TRBV7-9 with TRBJ2-3; D is unresolved. Specimen: peripheral blood, collected in a trial of Ad26.COV2.S vaccine versus placebo. The receptor comes from a person between 18 and 59 years old who received the Ad26.COV2.S COVID-19 vaccine or a placebo. The CDR3 spells CASSLGVSTDTQYF. In DNA, the CDR3 is TGTGCCAGCAGCTTAGGGGTTAGCACAGATACGCAGTATTTT.